A selection of T cell receptor beta chains follows, all from one sample in a study of blood T cell repertoires in COVID-19. The assay was immunoSEQ multiplex PCR, and TCRdb's table has in-frame clones only and misses some. In the table there are 50,000 to 65,000 clones, 75% to 90% of which are singletons. The sample was peripheral blood. These receptors originate from a man between 60 and 70 years old with acute or convalescent COVID-19. Both conserved end residues are trimmed from each CDR3. Rows may omit the clone size; those that give it use once, few, many or a size class.

v_gene: TRBV5-1
abundance: NA
j_gene: TRBJ2-7
CDR3aa: ASSSFSGHAYEQY

v_gene: TRBV6-2/TRBV6-3
abundance: NA
j_gene: TRBJ1-5
CDR3aa: ASRYGTNSNQPQH

v_gene: TRBV7-8
abundance: NA
j_gene: TRBJ2-7
CDR3aa: ASSFETGWAYEQY

v_gene: TRBV27
abundance: NA
j_gene: TRBJ1-2
CDR3aa: ASSFRSFNYGYT

v_gene: TRBV2
abundance: once
j_gene: TRBJ1-5
CDR3aa: ASSESGQGQNQPQH

v_gene: TRBV28
abundance: NA
j_gene: TRBJ1-5
CDR3aa: ASSPGGGGSNQPQH

v_gene: TRBV6-5
abundance: NA
j_gene: TRBJ1-1
CDR3aa: ASRGTVRNTEAF

v_gene: TRBV18
abundance: few
j_gene: TRBJ2-1
CDR3aa: ASSPPFRTGESFSYNEQF

v_gene: TRBV5-1
abundance: NA
j_gene: TRBJ2-7
CDR3aa: ASSLVDRGNGEQY

v_gene: TRBV27
abundance: NA
j_gene: TRBJ1-1
CDR3aa: ASNRQGPNTEAF

v_gene: TRBV19
abundance: NA
j_gene: TRBJ1-5
CDR3aa: ASSMAQGNQPQH

v_gene: TRBV18
abundance: NA
j_gene: TRBJ2-2
CDR3aa: ASSPAGANTGELF